This is a list of T cell receptor beta chains from one sample in a study of blood T cells in healthy people across ages. TCRdb ran MiXCR on the 5' RACE reads and lists one entry per CDR3 protein. The data hold fewer than 950,000 distinct CDR3 sequences, with about 53% observed a single time. The sequenced material came from blood. Receptors were obtained from a man older than 75 in good health. CDR3s include the opening cysteine and the closing phenylalanine or tryptophan. D genes are given only for firm matches. Size values are once, few and many counts, or a class for expanded clones, and some rows have none.

V: TRBV6-6; size: .; D: .; J: TRBJ2-7; CDR3: CASRRPGSAYEQYF; DNA: TGTGCCAGCAGACGACCGGGGTCGGCCTACGAGCAGTACTTC
V: TRBV28; size: .; D: .; J: TRBJ1-6; CDR3: CASIPSGALYNSPLHF; DNA: TGTGCCAGCATTCCCTCGGGGGCTCTCTATAATTCACCCCTCCACTTT
V: TRBV12-3/TRBV12-4; size: .; D: TRBD2; J: TRBJ2-4; CDR3: CASRRAGGPSEQYF; DNA: TGTGCCAGCAGGCGAGCGGGAGGGCCCTCTGAGCAGTACTTC
V: TRBV20-1; size: few; D: TRBD1; J: TRBJ2-4; CDR3: CSARTGFEEQYF; DNA: TGCAGTGCGAGGACAGGTTTCGAAGAGCAGTACTTC
V: TRBV27; size: .; D: .; J: TRBJ1-2; CDR3: CASTSSIKNYGYTF; DNA: TGTGCCAGCACCTCGTCTATAAAGAACTATGGCTACACCTTC
V: TRBV27; size: .; D: TRBD1; J: TRBJ2-1; CDR3: CASSARQGGANEQFF; DNA: TGTGCCAGCAGTGCCCGACAGGGGGGTGCCAATGAGCAGTTCTTC
V: TRBV25-1; size: .; D: TRBD1; J: TRBJ1-4; CDR3: CASSISDRGHEKLFF; DNA: TGTGCCAGCAGTATATCGGACAGGGGGCATGAAAAACTGTTTTTT
V: TRBV9; size: .; D: .; J: TRBJ2-7; CDR3: CASSSKTGRIEEQYF; DNA: TGTGCCAGCAGTAGTAAGACAGGGAGGATTGAGGAGCAGTACTTC
V: TRBV20-1; size: .; D: TRBD1; J: TRBJ1-6; CDR3: CSARDRKDRGKSPLHF; DNA: TGCAGTGCTAGAGATCGAAAGGACAGGGGGAAATCACCCCTCCACTTT
V: TRBV7-2; size: few; D: TRBD1; J: TRBJ1-4; CDR3: CASSPGQGPNEKLFF; DNA: TGTGCCAGCAGCCCAGGACAGGGGCCTAATGAAAAACTGTTTTTT
V: TRBV25-1; size: few; D: .; J: TRBJ2-1; CDR3: CASSEWASANNEQFF; DNA: TGTGCCAGCAGTGAATGGGCTAGCGCAAACAATGAGCAGTTCTTC
V: TRBV2; size: .; D: TRBD2; J: TRBJ2-3; CDR3: CASTGLAGEHRYAYF; DNA: TGTGCCAGCACTGGACTAGCGGGAGAGCACAGATACGCGTATTTT
V: TRBV5-1; size: .; D: TRBD2; J: TRBJ2-5; CDR3: CASSLDRAGVRETQYF; DNA: TGCGCCAGCAGCTTGGATCGAGCGGGAGTACGGGAGACCCAGTACTTC
V: TRBV2; size: .; D: TRBD1; J: TRBJ1-4; CDR3: CASSDFDRVSEKLFF; DNA: TGTGCCAGCAGTGACTTTGACAGGGTGAGCGAAAAACTGTTTTTT
V: TRBV10-3; size: .; D: .; J: TRBJ2-2; CDR3: CAIRDGGVGGELFF; DNA: TGTGCCATCAGGGATGGAGGAGTCGGCGGGGAGCTGTTTTTT
V: TRBV20-1; size: .; D: TRBD1; J: TRBJ2-7; CDR3: CSARRPGQGPFEQYF; DNA: TGCAGTGCCAGACGGCCCGGACAGGGCCCTTTCGAGCAGTACTTC
V: TRBV10-3; size: few; D: .; J: TRBJ1-2; CDR3: CAISETGSEDGYTF; DNA: TGTGCCATCAGTGAAACAGGGAGTGAGGATGGCTACACCTTC
V: TRBV7-2; size: .; D: TRBD2; J: TRBJ2-1; CDR3: CASSLGGGGGRNEQFF; DNA: TGTGCCAGCAGCTTAGGTGGCGGGGGGGGGCGCAATGAGCAGTTCTTC
V: TRBV7-9; size: .; D: .; J: TRBJ2-5; CDR3: CASSLKRGGWETQYF; DNA: TGTGCCAGCAGCTTAAAACGAGGGGGTTGGGAGACCCAGTACTTC
V: TRBV6-1; size: .; D: .; J: TRBJ2-3; CDR3: CASIRDPRGDTQYF; DNA: TGTGCCAGCATTCGGGATCCCCGAGGAGATACGCAGTATTTT
V: TRBV9; size: few; D: .; J: TRBJ2-3; CDR3: CASSVLSSTDTQYF; DNA: TGTGCCAGCAGCGTACTCAGTTCCACAGATACGCAGTATTTT
V: TRBV5-1; size: once; D: .; J: TRBJ1-4; CDR3: CASSLRGVATNEKLFF; DNA: TGCGCCAGCAGCTTGAGAGGGGTCGCAACTAATGAAAAACTGTTTTTT
V: TRBV20-1; size: .; D: TRBD2; J: TRBJ2-3; CDR3: CSASGGLAGHGDAYF; DNA: TGCAGTGCTAGCGGGGGACTAGCGGGACACGGAGACGCGTATTTT
V: TRBV9; size: .; D: .; J: TRBJ2-3; CDR3: CASSVAADSLTDTQYF; DNA: TGTGCCAGCAGCGTAGCGGCGGACAGTCTCACAGATACGCAGTATTTT
V: TRBV20-1; size: .; D: .; J: TRBJ2-4; CDR3: CSARDDRTLAKNIQYF; DNA: TGCAGTGCTAGAGATGACCGGACATTAGCCAAAAACATTCAGTACTTC